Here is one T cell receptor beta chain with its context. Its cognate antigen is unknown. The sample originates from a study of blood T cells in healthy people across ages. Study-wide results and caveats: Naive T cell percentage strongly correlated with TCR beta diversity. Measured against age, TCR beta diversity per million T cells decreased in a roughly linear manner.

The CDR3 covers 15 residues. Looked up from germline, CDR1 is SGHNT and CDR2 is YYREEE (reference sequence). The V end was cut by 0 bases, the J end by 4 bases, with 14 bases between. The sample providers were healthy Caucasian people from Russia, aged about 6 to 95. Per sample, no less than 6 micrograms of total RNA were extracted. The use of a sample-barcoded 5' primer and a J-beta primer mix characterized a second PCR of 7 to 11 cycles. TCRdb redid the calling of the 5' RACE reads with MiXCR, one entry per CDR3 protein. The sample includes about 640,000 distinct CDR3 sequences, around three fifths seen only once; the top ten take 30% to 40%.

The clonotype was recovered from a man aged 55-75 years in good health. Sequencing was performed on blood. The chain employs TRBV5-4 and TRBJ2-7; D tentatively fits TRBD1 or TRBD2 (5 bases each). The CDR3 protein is CASSLGGAGRYEQYF. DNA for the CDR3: TGTGCCAGCAGCTTGGGAGGGGCGGGTCGTTACGAGCAGTACTTC. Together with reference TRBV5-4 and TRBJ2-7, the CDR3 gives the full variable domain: ETGVTQSPTHLIKTRGQQVTLRCSSQSGHNTVSWYQQALGQGPQFIFQYYREEENGRGNFPPRFSGLQFPNYSSELNVNALELDDSALYLCASSLGGAGRYEQYFGPGTRLTVT.